The T cell receptor (beta chain) under discussion was sequenced for a study of tumor and adjacent non-tumor tissue in lung cancer. Of note for this clonotype: The missing conserved phenylalanine or tryptophan at the end of this CDR3 makes a read error likely. It is unclear where the CDR3 begins or ends on the DNA, so no DNA is shown, and the CDR3 is as TCRdb lists it.

A modified ARM-PCR protocol with three rounds of nested PCR amplified TCRbeta. TCRdb used MiXCR to reprocess the multiplex PCR reads, holding one entry per CDR3 protein. In the table there are approximately 140,000 distinct CDR3 sequences, around two thirds of which are singletons. This sample's RNA came from whole unsorted tissue. The CDR3 numbers 11 amino acids, ends counted. CDR1 is MNHNY, CDR2 SVGAGI, per germline (reference sequence). The TCR comes from a man in his 60s with small cell lung cancer. The sample comprised lung tumor tissue. This rearrangement joins TRBV6-6 to TRBJ2-5; TRBD1 was called by the table and not checked on the DNA. CDR3 protein: CATWRGETQHV.